This T cell receptor beta chain came from a study of T cell repertoires in cytomegalovirus infection. This clonotype has a handful of counts. What it recognizes is unknown. Each CDR3 protein gets one entry after TCRdb re-called the reads with MiXCR. The data contain roughly 130,000 distinct CDR3 sequences, 8% to 9% of them singletons. Whole-study results and caveats: Summed frequency of shared TCR beta families picked out CMV carriers who also had the relevant HLA.

Trimming left V 4 bases short and J 2 bases short, with 14 bases between. Germline loops: CDR1 MGHRA, CDR2 YSYEKL. The CDR3 runs to 16 residues. The chain uses TRBV4-1 and TRBJ2-2, with D possibly matching TRBD1 (6 bases). This sequence originates from a human donor in good health (CMV status not recorded). Some clones in this sample may be carry-over from other donors' samples. Sequenced: PBMCs. CDR3 region: CASSPRRGGNTGELFF. The CDR3 nucleotides read TGCGCCAGCAGCCCCCGCAGGGGCGGAAACACCGGGGAGCTGTTTTTT.